This TCR beta chain is drawn from a study of tumor-infiltrating lymphocytes in oesophageal squamous cell carcinoma (dated by TCRdb to 2016 to 2017). This clonotype was seen a few times. The antigen it recognizes is unknown. There are no base qualities to consult, and no much larger clone falls within one base. Library generation was performed with PCR. Data came from an Illumina HiSeq 2000. TCRdb reanalyzed the raw reads on its own, using fastp at Q25 for trimming and MiXCR for clone calling, and kept in-frame beta chains. One record per CDR3 amino acid sequence lists the most common genes and DNA. The sample table holds 15,000 to 20,000 distinct CDR3 sequences, of which 40% to 55% were seen once. Around a third of the sample goes to the ten largest clones. Via the germline V gene (reference sequence), CDR1 is SEHNR and CDR2 FQNEAQ. From its cysteine to its phenylalanine, the CDR3 spans 16 amino acids. Of the read, only the CDR3 DNA is kept; its 48 bases are in frame from base 1. V and J are trimmed by 5 bases and 4 bases, and the gene matches miss 6 bases of the junction.

This clonotype was obtained from a female donor with esophageal squamous cell carcinoma. The chain joins TRBV7-9 to TRBJ2-5; 14 junctional bases match TRBD2. The sample taken for sequencing was normal esophageal tissue next to the tumor. The CDR3 reads CASSKTSGRAGETQYF. DNA sequence: TGTGCCAGCAGCAAGACTAGCGGGAGGGCCGGAGAGACCCAGTACTTC.